The sequence of this T cell receptor (beta chain) was determined in a study of T cell responses to AZD1222 COVID-19 vaccine. TCRdb's table, derived via immunoSEQ multiplex PCR, lists solely in-frame clones and lacks some. This sample has approximately 210,000 clones, with roughly 90% found just once. Trimming at V came to 2 bases and at J to 4 bases, leaving 16 bases not matched to a gene. The length of the CDR3 is 18 residues. CDR1 and CDR2 (germline): LNHDA, SQIVND (reference sequence). Sample: peripheral blood, taken 28 days after the second AZD1222 dose. The chain is built from TRBV19 and TRBJ1-1; the match to TRBD1 covers 7 bases. This clonotype originated in an adult who received the AZD1222 COVID-19 vaccine. The CDR3 DNA reads TGTGCCAGTAGTATAAGGTTAGGACAGGTTATGAGGGGCACTGAAGCTTTCTTT. Its protein is CASSIRLGQVMRGTEAFF.